This T cell receptor beta chain originates from a study of identical twins. Study-level findings and limits: Out-of-frame alpha sequences common to twins were enriched for low generation probability.

Comment on this clonotype: Its antigen is not known.

One entry per CDR3 protein results from TCRdb running MiXCR on the 5' RACE reads. Among roughly 1.6 million distinct CDR3 sequences listed, under 35% were seen once. The receptor was isolated from a newborn girl in good health. The sequenced sample was cord blood.

CDR3 region: CASSLVREGRAKNIQYF. In DNA, the CDR3 is TGCGCCAGCAGCTTGGTGCGGGAGGGCCGAGCCAAAAACATTCAGTACTTC. V usage is TRBV5-1 and J usage is TRBJ2-4; 9 bases match TRBD2. CDR3 length equals 17 residues. V lost 0 bases, J lost 0 bases, and 4 bases stayed unmatched. The germline V gene has CDR1 SGHRS and CDR2 YFSETQ.